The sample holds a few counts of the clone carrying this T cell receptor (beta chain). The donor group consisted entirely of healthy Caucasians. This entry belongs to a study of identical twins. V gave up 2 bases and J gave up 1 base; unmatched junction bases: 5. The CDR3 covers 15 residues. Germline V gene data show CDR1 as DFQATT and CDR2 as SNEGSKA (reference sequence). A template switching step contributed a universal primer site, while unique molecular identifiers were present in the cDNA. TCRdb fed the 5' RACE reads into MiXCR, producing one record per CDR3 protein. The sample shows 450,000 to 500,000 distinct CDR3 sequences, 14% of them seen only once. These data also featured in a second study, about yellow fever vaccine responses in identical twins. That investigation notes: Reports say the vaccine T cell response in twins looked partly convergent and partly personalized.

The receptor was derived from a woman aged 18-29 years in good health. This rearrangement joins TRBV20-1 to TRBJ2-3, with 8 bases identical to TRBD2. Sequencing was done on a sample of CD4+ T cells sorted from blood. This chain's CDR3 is CSARTSGSGTDTQYF. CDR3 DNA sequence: TGCAGTGCTAGAACTAGCGGTTCGGGCACAGATACGCAGTATTTT.